This T cell receptor beta chain comes out of a study of T cell responses to AZD1222 COVID-19 vaccine. Overall study results and limits: Repertoire sampling occurred only after the peak T cell response. Spike-specific TCR breadth and depth grew following two AZD1222 doses. Donors, mostly white British, included more females; clonal diversity was possibly underestimated. Of spike-specific TCRs, nearly half reportedly target regions left unmutated in variants.

About this clone itself: Its antigen remains unidentified.

Trimming took off 0 bases at V and 6 bases at J, with 12 bases between the two ends. Germline CDR1 SGDLS, CDR2 YYNGEE. The CDR3 sequence is 15 residues long. Produced via immunoSEQ multiplex PCR; TCRdb's table is partial and in-frame only. The sample includes 100,000 to 150,000 clones, roughly 90% seen only once; the top ten take approximately 1.5%. Sequencing used peripheral blood, obtained on day 0 of AZD1222 vaccination. This TCR came from an adult in good health. The chain employs TRBV9 and TRBJ1-4; perhaps TRBD1 as D (6 bases). The CDR3 loop is CASSVDGTYDEKLFF. Here the CDR3 DNA reads TGTGCCAGCAGCGTAGACGGGACATATGATGAAAAACTGTTTTTT.